This T cell receptor (beta chain) originates from a study of T-cell reconstitution after alpha-beta-depleted transplantation in children. Unique molecular identifiers were built into the TCRbeta library. TCRdb re-called the PCR reads through MiXCR, storing one row per CDR3 protein. Found here are about 230,000 distinct CDR3 sequences, approximately 10% of them singletons; the top ten hold around 6%. This TCR was sampled from a human donor who donated a stem cell graft to a child with acute lymphoblastic leukemia. The sample consisted of PBMCs from the stem cell graft donor, taken from the stem cell graft.

The CDR3, as DNA: TGCGCCAGCAGCTCCCAGGTGGGGCGGGCGGAGCTGTTTTTT. This translates into CASSSQVGRAELFF. V is TRBV5-1 and J is TRBJ2-2; D tentatively reads TRBD1 or TRBD2 (5 bases each). The V end was cut by 3 bases, the J end by 10 bases, with 16 bases between. CDR1 is SGHRS and CDR2 is YFSETQ in the germline V gene. The CDR3 extends over 14 amino acids.